This record concerns one TCR beta chain sequence. Its antigen has not been determined. Per-base quality was not reported, and no clone a single base away is much larger than it. For the CD8 naive samples, CD45RO-negative cells were positively selected for CCR7, yielding a CD45RA+CCR7+ population from which TemRA cells were excluded. The donors were healthy, HIV-negative adults with no recently reported acute infections or vaccinations. All donors were Caucasian adults living in Nashville, Tennessee, USA. Blood was obtained by leukapheresis, after which PBMCs were separated by Ficoll-Histopaque density gradient centrifugation and cryopreserved in liquid nitrogen vapor phase. Purity and quantity of every magnetically sorted T cell population were checked by analytical flow cytometry. Each sorted fraction had its genomic DNA isolated and then quantified by UV absorbance on a Nanodrop 2000c. TCR CDR3 regions were amplified from genomic DNA by multiplex PCR using the deep immunoSEQ assay. Genomic DNA extracted from each cell subset was distributed evenly over all wells of several immunoSEQ 96-well plates, and each plate served as one replicate. For sorted subsets, approximately 200 ng of genomic DNA, equivalent to around 29,000 T cell genomes, went into each replicate PCR. Purified libraries were quantified with a Qubit 3.0 fluorometer, sized on a Bioanalyzer 2100, and re-quantified with the KAPA Library Quantification kit. Each immunoSEQ 96-well plate was sequenced on its own single-read 150-cycle Illumina NextSeq 550 flow cell. From the authors' description of their analysis: Because only junctional sequences without quality scores were contained in the immunoSEQ output, filtering matching that applied to full-length reads could not be performed. Sequences were annotated with PyIR, a Python wrapper for IgBLAST v1.9, and V/J genes and CDR3 were assigned using IMGT germline references. Any read was removed if the V/J assignment was weak (E-value above 1e-6), the CDR3 was missing, or the read contained stop codons, out-of-frame junctions, or ambiguous translated residues. V3J clonotypes were defined by identical inferred V gene, J gene, and CDR3 amino acid sequence. Percentage overlap between repertoires was calculated by dividing the number of shared unique clonotypes by the size of the smaller repertoire. RTK rarefaction, the Chao1 estimator, and Recon v2.1 estimates of unobserved clonotypes were used to assess repertoire richness. Generation probabilities for all TCRbeta clonotypes obtained by the gDNA method from a handful of donors were computed using OLGA. The table comes from immuneACCESS by way of TCRdb, which keeps in-frame sequences with V and J called. Part of the clones is missing from these tables; in studies checked, under half for an unresolved V gene and the rest for unknown reasons. The V and J calls and clone size are taken from that table; D and trimming were inferred from the DNA. The sample table lists roughly 590,000 clones, roughly 95% of them with a count of one. Approximately 0.1% of the sample is in the top ten clones.

The source of the sample is a study of shared clonotypes between healthy human individuals (dated by TCRdb to between 2020 and 2021). The study in broad terms: The cohort included three men and a couple of women between 18 and 49 years of age. For each donor, CD4 naive and CD4 memory were each given three plates, CD8 naive was given two plates, and CD8 memory was given one plate. Blood TCR repertoires of five healthy adults were deeply sequenced to estimate repertoire size and the extent of clonotype sharing between individuals. To increase sequencing depth and limit assay-specific biases, TCR repertoire library preparation and sequencing were carried out by different laboratories using diverse techniques. Per donor, leukapheresis produced somewhere between about 0.8 and 9 billion PBMCs.

Overall results and qualifications from the work: Even with the large sequencing depth, rarefaction of the sorted-subset datasets indicated that sequencing was incomplete. When several donors were compared, the shared fraction of clonotypes was about 5.4% for naive CD4, around 4% for naive CD8, about 2.5% for memory CD4, and 0.3% to 0.5% for memory CD8. Based on pairwise subsampling, the degree of clonotype sharing among donors was expected to be affected by sequencing depth. Compared with non-shared clonotypes, the clonotypes found in all four sorted-subset donors had higher generation probabilities. Sampling was limited to blood, and TCR repertoires in tissue likely differ from TCR repertoires in blood. Naive subsets generally had larger estimated clonotype richness than memory subsets. The small number of donors limited the genetic and exposure-history diversity represented.

CDR1 and CDR2 are drawn from the germline V gene: SGHVS, FNYEAQ. Deletion took 1 base off V and 4 bases off J, with a span of 11 bases between the germline ends. The CDR3 starts with the cysteine, ends with the phenylalanine, and has 15 residues. The kept DNA is CDR3 alone, 45 bases in frame from the first base. Sample: naive CD8+ T cells sorted from blood. In light of the paper, this sample's cell subset or site label describes: CD45RA+CCR7+. The clonotype originates from a woman in her 30s in good health. The chain was built from TRBV7-6 and TRBJ1-5; the D gene is perhaps TRBD1, on 6 matching bases. The bases read TGTGCCAGCAGCTTAGAACCGGGGGCGAATCAGCCCCAGCATTTT. It specifies CASSLEPGANQPQHF.